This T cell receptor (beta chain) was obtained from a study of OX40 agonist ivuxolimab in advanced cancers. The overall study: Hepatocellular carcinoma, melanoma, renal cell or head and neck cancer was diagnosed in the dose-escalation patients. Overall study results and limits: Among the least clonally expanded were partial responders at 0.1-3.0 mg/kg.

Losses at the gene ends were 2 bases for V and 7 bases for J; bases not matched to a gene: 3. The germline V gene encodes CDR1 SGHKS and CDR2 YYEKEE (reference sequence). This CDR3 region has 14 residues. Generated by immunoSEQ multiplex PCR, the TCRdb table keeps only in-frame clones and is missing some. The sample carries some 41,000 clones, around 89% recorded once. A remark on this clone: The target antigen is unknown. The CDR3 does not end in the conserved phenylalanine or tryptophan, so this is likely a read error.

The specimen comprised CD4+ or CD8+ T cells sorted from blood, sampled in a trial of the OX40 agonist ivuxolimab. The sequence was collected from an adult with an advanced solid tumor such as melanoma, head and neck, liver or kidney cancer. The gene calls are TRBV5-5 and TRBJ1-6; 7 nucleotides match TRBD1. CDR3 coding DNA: TGTGCCAGCAGCTTAGGGGACAGCAATTCACCCCTCCACCTT. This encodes CASSLGDSNSPLHL.